This TCR delta chain was identified in a study of gamma-delta T cells after stem cell transplantation. TCRdb ran CATT on the RT-PCR reads. Seen here are about 2,800 delta-chain clones, more than 20% observed once, and the top ten hold 20% to 25%. By share of the sample, this clone is medium-sized. CDR3 size: 15 residues. Germline V CDR1 and CDR2: GEAIGNYY, EKD. Trimming took off 3 bases at V and 0 bases at J, with 5 bases between the two ends. The material sequenced was gamma-delta T cells. The chain links TRDV2 to TRDJ3; no clear D gene. The origin of this receptor is a human donor. It is not recorded whose cells these are; they may come from a transplant donor. CDR3 region: CACDQSSWDTRQMFF. As DNA, the CDR3 is TGTGCCTGTGACCAGAGCTCCTGGGACACCCGACAGATGTTTTTC.